The clone carrying this T cell receptor (beta chain) is large (0.1 to 1%) within its sample. The antigen remains unidentified. Study findings and constraints: Under 2.4% of tumor Treg sequences matched blood Tregs or memory cells.

Amplification of TRBV12-4/TRBJ1-2 clonotypes used adaptor-ligated barcode primers. TCRdb re-called the multiplex PCR reads through MiXCR, storing one row per CDR3 protein. The table lists about 690 distinct CDR3 sequences, over 9% of them singletons. The CDR3 extends over 14 amino acids. The junction had 8 bases not matched to a gene; V was cut back by 4 bases and J by 8 bases. Tregs were sorted as CD4+CD25+CD127-/low cells. Material for sequencing was Tregs sorted from blood. The J gene is TRBJ1-2, the V gene TRBV12-3 or TRBV12-4; TRBD1 matches 9 bases. This sequence was found in a female donor with breast cancer. The CDR3, as DNA: TGTGCCAGCAGTTCGTCCGGACAGGGGAAAGGCTACACCTTC. This codes for CASSSSGQGKGYTF.